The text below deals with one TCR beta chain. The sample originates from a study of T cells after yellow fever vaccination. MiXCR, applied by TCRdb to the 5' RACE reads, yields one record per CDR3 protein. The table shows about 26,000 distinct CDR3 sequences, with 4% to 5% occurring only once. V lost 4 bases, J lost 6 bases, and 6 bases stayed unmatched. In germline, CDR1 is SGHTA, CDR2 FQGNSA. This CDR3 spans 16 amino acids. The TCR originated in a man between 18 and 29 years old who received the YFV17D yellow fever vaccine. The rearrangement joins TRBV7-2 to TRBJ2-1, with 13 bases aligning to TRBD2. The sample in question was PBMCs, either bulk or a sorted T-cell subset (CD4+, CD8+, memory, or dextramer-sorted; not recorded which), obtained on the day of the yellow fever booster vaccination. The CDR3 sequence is CASSSWRLAGGNEQFF. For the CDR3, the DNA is TGTGCCAGCAGCTCATGGCGACTAGCGGGGGGCAATGAGCAGTTCTTC.